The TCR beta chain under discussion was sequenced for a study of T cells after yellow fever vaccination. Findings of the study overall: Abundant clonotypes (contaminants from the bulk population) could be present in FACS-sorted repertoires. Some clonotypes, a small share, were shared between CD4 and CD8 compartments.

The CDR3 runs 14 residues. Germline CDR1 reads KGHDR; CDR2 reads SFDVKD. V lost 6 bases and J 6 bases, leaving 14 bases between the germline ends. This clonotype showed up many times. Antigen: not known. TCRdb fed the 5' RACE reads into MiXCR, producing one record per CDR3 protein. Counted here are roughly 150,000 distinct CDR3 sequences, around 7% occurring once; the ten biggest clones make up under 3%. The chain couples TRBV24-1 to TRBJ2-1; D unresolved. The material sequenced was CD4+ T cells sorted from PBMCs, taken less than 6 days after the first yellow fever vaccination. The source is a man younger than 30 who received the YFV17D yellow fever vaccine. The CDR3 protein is CATSPLDMGNEQFF. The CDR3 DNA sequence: TGTGCCACCAGTCCCTTAGATATGGGCAATGAGCAGTTCTTC.